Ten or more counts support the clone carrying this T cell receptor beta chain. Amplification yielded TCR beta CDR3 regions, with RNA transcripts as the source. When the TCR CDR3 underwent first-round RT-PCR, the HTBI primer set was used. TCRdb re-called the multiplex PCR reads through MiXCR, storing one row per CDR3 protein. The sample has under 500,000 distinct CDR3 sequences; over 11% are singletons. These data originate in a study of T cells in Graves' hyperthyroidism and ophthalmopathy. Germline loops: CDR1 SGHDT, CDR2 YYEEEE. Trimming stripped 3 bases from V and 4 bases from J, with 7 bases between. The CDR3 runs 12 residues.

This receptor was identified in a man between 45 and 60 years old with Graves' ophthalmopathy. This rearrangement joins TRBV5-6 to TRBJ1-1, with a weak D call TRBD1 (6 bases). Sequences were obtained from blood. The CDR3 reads CASSYRVTEAFF. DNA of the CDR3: TGTGCCAGCAGCTACAGGGTCACTGAAGCTTTCTTT.